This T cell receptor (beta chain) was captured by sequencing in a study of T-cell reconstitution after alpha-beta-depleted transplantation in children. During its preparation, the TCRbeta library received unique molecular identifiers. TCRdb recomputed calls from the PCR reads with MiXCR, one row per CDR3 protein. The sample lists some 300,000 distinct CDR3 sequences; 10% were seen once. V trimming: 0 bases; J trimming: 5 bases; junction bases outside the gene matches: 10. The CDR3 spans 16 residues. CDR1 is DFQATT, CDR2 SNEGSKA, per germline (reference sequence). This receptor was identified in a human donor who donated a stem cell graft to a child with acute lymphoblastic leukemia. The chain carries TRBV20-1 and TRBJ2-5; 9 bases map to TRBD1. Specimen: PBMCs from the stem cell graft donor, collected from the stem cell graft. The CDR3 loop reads CSARDRDRGFSETQYF. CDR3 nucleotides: TGCAGTGCTAGAGACCGAGACAGGGGGTTTAGTGAGACCCAGTACTTC.